This T cell receptor beta chain was sequenced during a study of shared clonotypes between healthy human individuals. Study-level background: The donor group consisted of two women and a few men, aged 18 to 49. CD4 naive and memory got three plates each, CD8 naive two, CD8 memory one.

DNA at about 200 ng, around 30,000 T cell genomes, went into sorted-subset replicate PCRs. The assay was immunoSEQ multiplex PCR, and TCRdb's table has in-frame clones only and misses some. The sample shows 2.3 million or so clones, more than 80% of them seen only once. This CDR3 is 14 amino acids long. Germline loops: CDR1 MRHNA, CDR2 SNTAGT. Trimming removed 6 bases from V and 0 bases from J, with 9 bases in between. What was sequenced was naive CD4+ T cells from PBMCs. Documented subset: CD45RA+ positively selected. J is TRBJ2-1 and V is TRBV6-4; D may be TRBD1 (5 bases). The sequence came from a man between 18 and 29 years old in good health. Some clones in this sample may be carry-over from other donors' samples. The CDR3 spells CASSLRGSYNEQFF. The CDR3 DNA sequence: TGTGCCAGCAGCCTTAGGGGCTCCTACAATGAGCAGTTCTTC.